Following are 16 T cell receptor beta chains from one sample sequenced in a study of T cells in Graves' hyperthyroidism and ophthalmopathy. RNA transcripts provided the source from which TCR beta CDR3 regions were amplified. First-round RT-PCR with HTBI primers amplified the TCR CDR3 region. TCRdb redid the calling of the multiplex PCR reads with MiXCR, one entry per CDR3 protein. The sample has 250,000 to 300,000 distinct CDR3 sequences, roughly 19% seen once. Sequencing was done on a sample of blood. The receptors derive from a man over 45 with Graves' ophthalmopathy.

This clonotype was picked up a small number of times. The rearrangement joins TRBV6-1 to TRBJ2-7, with D uncertain. This CDR3 comprises 13 residues. CDR1 is MNHNS and CDR2 is SASEGT in the germline V gene. V lost 2 bases and J 7 bases, leaving 12 bases between the germline ends. This CDR3 is CASSEPPPGEQYF. DNA of the CDR3: TGTGCCAGCAGTGAACCGCCTCCGGGTGAGCAGTACTTC.

This clonotype has at least ten counts. The rearrangement links TRBV18 to TRBJ2-7, with 11 bases matching TRBD1. The CDR3 has 12 residues. CDR1 is KGHSH, CDR2 LQKENI, per germline. The V segment lost 5 bases and the J segment 6 bases; nucleotides outside the gene matches: 0. The CDR3 protein is CASSGTGGEQYF. Written as DNA, the CDR3 is TGTGCCAGCTCAGGGACAGGGGGCGAGCAGTACTTC.

This clonotype came up a few times. The chain employs TRBV19 and TRBJ2-3, with D tentatively TRBD2 (5 bases). The CDR3 consists of 13 residues. With 3 bases removed from V and 7 bases from J, the gap between germline ends came to 11 bases. Germline CDR1 reads LNHDA; CDR2 reads SQIVND (reference sequence). The CDR3 DNA reads as TGTGCCAGTAGTATGGCGGGCGGTAATACGCAGTATTTT. It is translated as CASSMAGGNTQYF.

The chain carries TRBV5-1 and TRBJ2-3; a possible D gene is TRBD2 (6 bases). Trimming removed 5 bases from V and 6 bases from J, with 10 bases in between. Germline values: CDR1 SGHRS, CDR2 YFSETQ. This CDR3 comprises 12 residues. CDR3 sequence: CASRGTRDTQYF. DNA of the CDR3: TGCGCCAGCAGGGGGACTCGCGATACGCAGTATTTT.

The table lists this clonotype with a few counts. The chain couples TRBV3-1 to TRBJ2-3; TRBD1 is a possible D gene (5 bases). Trimming stripped 0 bases from V and 0 bases from J, with 13 bases between. This CDR3 spans 17 amino acids. CDR1 and CDR2 from the germline V gene are LGHDT and YNNKEL (reference sequence). The CDR3 DNA sequence: TGTGCCAGCAGCCAAGATCTCAGACAGCCAAGCACAGATACGCAGTATTTT. Its translation is CASSQDLRQPSTDTQYF.

This clonotype has just a few counts. The chain couples TRBV28 to TRBJ1-1; D gene unclear. Germline CDR1 is MDHEN and CDR2 is SYDVKM. CDR3 length: 8 amino acids. Trimming stripped 8 bases from V and 11 bases from J, with 6 bases between. This CDR3 is CASLGAFF. The DNA for the CDR3 is TGTGCCAGCCTAGGGGCTTTCTTT.

This clonotype was counted between two and nine times. This chain connects TRBV5-1 to TRBJ1-6, with a possible D match to TRBD1 (6 bases). CDR3 length equals 17 residues. CDR1 and CDR2 from the germline V gene are SGHRS and YFSETQ. The V gene lost 0 bases and the J gene lost 2 bases, with 12 bases spanning the gap. The CDR3 bases are TGCGCCAGCAGCTTGGCCGGACAGTCGACCTATAATTCACCCCTCCACTTT. Translated, it gives CASSLAGQSTYNSPLHF.

This clonotype was observed a handful of times. The J gene is TRBJ2-5, the V gene TRBV6-1; 12 nucleotides line up with TRBD2. This CDR3 region has 16 residues. V gave up 5 bases and J gave up 1 base; unmatched junction bases: 5. Germline CDR1 reads MNHNS; CDR2 reads SASEGT. CDR3 DNA: TGTGCCAGCAGTCGGGGACTAGCGGGTTCCCAAGAGACCCAGTACTTC. Residues: CASSRGLAGSQETQYF.

Many counts were recorded for this clonotype. The chain couples TRBV28 to TRBJ2-1, with D possibly TRBD1 on 6 matching bases. There are 14 residues in the CDR3. Trimming removed 7 bases at V and 3 bases at J, with 13 bases between. CDR1 and CDR2 from the germline V gene are MDHEN and SYDVKM. This CDR3 is CASNKQGIYNEQFF. Written as DNA, the CDR3 is TGTGCCAGCAACAAACAGGGAATCTACAATGAGCAGTTCTTC.

The J gene is TRBJ2-5, the V gene TRBV15; 7 bases align to TRBD2. Per the germline V gene, CDR1 is LNHNV and CDR2 is YYDKDF (reference sequence). This CDR3 has 13 amino acids. Trimming cost V 3 bases and J 7 bases; bases outside gene matches: 5. Here the CDR3 DNA reads TGTGCCACCAGCAGCGGGAGGTCCGGGACCCAGTACTTC. This gives the protein CATSSGRSGTQYF. Complete variable domain (other parts from reference TRBV15 and TRBJ2-5): DAMVIQNPRYQVTQFGKPVTLSCSQTLNHNVMYWYQQKSSQAPKLLFHYYDKDFNNEADTPDNFQSRRPNTSFCFLDIRSPGLGDTAMYLCATSSGRSGTQYFGPGTRLLVL.

The chain couples TRBV12-5 to TRBJ1-5, with 11 bases fitting TRBD1. Trimming removed 5 bases from V and 0 bases from J; junction bases left unmatched: 12. CDR3 length: 19 residues. Germline CDR1 is LGHNT and CDR2 is FRNRAP. The CDR3 sequence: CASGPRTGGDPYSNQPQHF. The CDR3 DNA reads as TGTGCTAGTGGTCCTCGGACAGGGGGCGACCCATATAGCAATCAGCCCCAGCATTTT. The full variable domain, with the rest looked up from reference TRBV12-5 and TRBJ1-5, is DARVTQTPRHKVTEMGQEVTMRCQPILGHNTVFWYRQTMMQGLELLAYFRNRAPLDDSGMPKDRFSAEMPDATLATLKIQPSEPRDSAVYFCASGPRTGGDPYSNQPQHFGDGTRLSIL.

This chain uses TRBV7-2 with TRBJ2-3, with 10 positions matching TRBD1. Looked up from germline, CDR1 is SGHTA and CDR2 is FQGNSA. With V trimmed by 2 bases and J by 4 bases, 3 bases remained unmatched. The CDR3 runs to 15 residues. The CDR3 nucleotides are TGTGCCAGCAGCTTATCCGGGACAGGGGCAGATACGCAGTATTTT. This gives the protein CASSLSGTGADTQYF.

The chain links TRBV15 to TRBJ2-4, with TRBD2 identical over 13 bases. Looked up from germline, CDR1 is LNHNV and CDR2 is YYDKDF (reference sequence). The CDR3 contains 16 residues. V shed 0 bases, J shed 8 bases, and the junction held 4 bases outside the gene matches. The CDR3 loop is CATSRDGTSGAYIQYF. The CDR3 coding sequence is TGTGCCACCAGCAGAGACGGGACTAGCGGGGCTTACATTCAGTACTTC. Filled out from reference TRBV15 and TRBJ2-4, the complete variable domain reads DAMVIQNPRYQVTQFGKPVTLSCSQTLNHNVMYWYQQKSSQAPKLLFHYYDKDFNNEADTPDNFQSRRPNTSFCFLDIRSPGLGDTAMYLCATSRDGTSGAYIQYFGAGTRLSVL.

The rearrangement uses TRBV12-3 or TRBV12-4 and TRBJ2-1; tentatively, D is TRBD2 (6 bases). CDR3 length: 14 residues. V lost 1 base, J lost 8 bases, and 12 bases lay in between. CDR3 in DNA: TGTGCCAGCAGTTTAGGATTCTCGGGGGATGAGCAGTTCTTC. Translating it yields CASSLGFSGDEQFF.

This clonotype showed up just a few times. This chain connects TRBV27 to TRBJ2-1; no clear D gene. The germline V gene has CDR1 MNHEY and CDR2 SMNVEV (reference sequence). Trimming took 6 bases from V and 5 from J, leaving 8 bases between them. The CDR3 consists of 12 residues. The CDR3 sequence: CASREVDNEQFF. CDR3 bases: TGTGCCAGCAGAGAAGTGGACAATGAGCAGTTCTTC.

This clonotype was detected ten times or more. V usage is TRBV5-1 and J usage is TRBJ2-1, with D tentatively TRBD1 or TRBD2 (7 bases each). Per the germline V gene, CDR1 is SGHRS and CDR2 is YFSETQ. The CDR3 totals 15 residues. Trimming stripped 2 bases from V and 6 bases from J, with 15 bases between. CDR3 loop: CASSLGRGPGNEQFF. The CDR3 bases are TGCGCCAGCAGCTTAGGGAGGGGGCCCGGCAATGAGCAGTTCTTC.